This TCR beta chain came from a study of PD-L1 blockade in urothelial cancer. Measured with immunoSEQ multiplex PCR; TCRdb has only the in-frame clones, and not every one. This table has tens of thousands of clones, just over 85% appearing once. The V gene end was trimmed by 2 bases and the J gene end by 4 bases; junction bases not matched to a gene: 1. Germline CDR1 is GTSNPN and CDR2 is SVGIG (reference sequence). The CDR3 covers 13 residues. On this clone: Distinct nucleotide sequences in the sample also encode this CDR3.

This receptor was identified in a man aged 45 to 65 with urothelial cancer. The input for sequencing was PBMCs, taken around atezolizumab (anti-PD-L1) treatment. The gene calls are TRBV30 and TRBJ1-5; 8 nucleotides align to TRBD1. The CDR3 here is CAWSYRGNQPQHF. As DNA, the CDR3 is TGTGCCTGGAGTTACAGGGGGAATCAGCCCCAGCATTTT. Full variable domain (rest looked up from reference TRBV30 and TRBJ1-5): SQTIHQWPATLVQPVGSPLSLECTVEGTSNPNLYWYRQAAGRGLQLLFYSVGIGQISSEVPQNLSASRPQDRQFILSSKKLLLSDSGFYLCAWSYRGNQPQHFGDGTRLSIL.